These 18 T cell receptor beta chains were all obtained from the same sample, sequenced in a study of blood T cell repertoires in COVID-19. This table comes from immunoSEQ multiplex PCR, and its TCRdb copy is limited to in-frame clones, with some not included. The table records 350,000 to 450,000 clones, about 85% of them present only once. Material: peripheral blood. The receptors here all came from a woman between 18 and 29 years old with acute or convalescent COVID-19.

V usage is TRBV5-1 and J usage is TRBJ2-7; possibly TRBD1 for D (5 bases). Trimming stripped 3 bases from V and 2 bases from J, with 12 bases between. The CDR3 is 14 residues long. Germline V gives CDR1 SGHRS, CDR2 YFSETQ. The CDR3 nucleotides are TGCGCCAGCAGCTATTTTGCGACAGCCTACGAGCAGTACTTC. It encodes CASSYFATAYEQYF.

V and J are TRBV12-5 and TRBJ2-2, with D possibly matching TRBD2 (5 bases). V lost 6 bases and J 2 bases, leaving 34 bases between the germline ends. The CDR3 loop spans 22 amino acids. The V gene's germline CDR1 is LGHNT and CDR2 FRNRAP. DNA for the CDR3: TGTGCTAGTGGCTATAAAAGTCACCGGGAAGTAACTATCCCACCTAACACCGGGGAGCTGTTTTTT. Residues: CASGYKSHREVTIPPNTGELFF.

CDR3 in DNA: TGTGCCAGCAGCGGGACATACTATGGCTACACCTTC. This translates into CASSGTYYGYTF. V usage is TRBV9 and J usage is TRBJ1-2, with D possibly TRBD1 on 5 matching bases. The CDR3 is 12 amino acids. V was trimmed by 3 bases and J by 3 bases, leaving 6 bases between them. The V gene's germline CDR1 is SGDLS and CDR2 YYNGEE.

This chain joins TRBV9 and TRBJ2-2; 14 bases align to TRBD2. Germline CDR1 and CDR2: SGDLS and YYNGEE. The V segment lost 3 bases and the J segment 6 bases; nucleotides outside the gene matches: 7. There are 17 residues in the CDR3. The CDR3 loop reads CASSAAATSGRAGELFF. CDR3 coding DNA: TGTGCCAGCAGCGCCGCGGCGACTAGCGGGAGGGCCGGGGAGCTGTTTTTT.

In DNA, the CDR3 is TGCGCCAGCAGCTTGGAAGCGGCAGGGACAGGCTACACCTTC. This encodes CASSLEAAGTGYTF. V is TRBV5-1 and J is TRBJ1-2, with D maybe TRBD1 (6 bases). Deletions cut 0 bases from V and 8 bases from J, with 14 bases between. The CDR3 is 14 amino acids. Germline loops: CDR1 SGHRS, CDR2 YFSETQ.

CDR3 in amino acids: CASSDRVGYGYTF. As DNA, the CDR3 is TGTGCCAGCAGTGACAGGGTGGGCTATGGCTACACCTTC. The chain is built from TRBV6-1 and TRBJ1-2; TRBD1 is a possible D gene (5 bases). Germline V gene data show CDR1 as MNHNS and CDR2 as SASEGT. The CDR3 is 13 amino acids. V was pared by 3 bases and J by 4 bases, with 9 bases between.

The chain uses TRBV20-1 and TRBJ2-2; possibly TRBD2 for D (5 bases). V shed 3 bases and J shed 4 bases, with 15 bases lying between them. The germline gives CDR1 DFQATT, CDR2 SNEGSKA (reference sequence). The CDR3 extends over 15 amino acids. The CDR3 region is CSASRWESVTGELFF. The CDR3, as DNA: TGCAGTGCTAGTCGGTGGGAGAGCGTCACCGGGGAGCTGTTTTTT.

The genes are TRBV28 and TRBJ2-2; weak D call: TRBD2 (6 bases). V lost 9 bases to trimming and J lost 7 bases, with 21 bases between them. The CDR3 has 15 residues. Germline values: CDR1 MDHEN, CDR2 SYDVKM. Written as DNA, the CDR3 is TGTGCCAGTAGGCCCCTCCGGGAGCCCAACGGGGAGCTGTTTTTT. As protein: CASRPLREPNGELFF.

The chain carries TRBV30 and TRBJ1-2; no definite D call. This CDR3 is built from 15 residues. V was shortened by 5 bases and J by 8 bases, with 24 bases between the two germline ends. The germline V gene encodes CDR1 GTSNPN and CDR2 SVGIG (reference sequence). CDR3 residues: CAWRSREARLTGYTF. DNA of the CDR3: TGTGCCTGGCGAAGTAGGGAGGCGAGACTAACGGGCTACACCTTC.

This sequence joins TRBV5-4 and TRBJ1-2; D not certain. CDR3 length: 16 residues. Trimming took 0 bases from V and 7 from J, leaving 19 bases between them. Germline V gene lookup returns CDR1 SGHNT and CDR2 YYREEE (reference sequence). The chain's CDR3 is CASSLDSAGLNGGYTF. The CDR3 DNA sequence: TGTGCCAGCAGCTTGGATTCGGCAGGCTTGAATGGTGGCTACACCTTC.

V is TRBV5-1 and J is TRBJ2-3; D may be TRBD2 (6 bases). V lost 3 bases, J lost 0 bases, and 14 bases lay in between. In germline, CDR1 is SGHRS, CDR2 YFSETQ. CDR3 length equals 16 residues. The DNA for the CDR3 is TGCGCCAGCAGCTGGCTAGCGTCGACTAGCACAGATACGCAGTATTTT. This codes for CASSWLASTSTDTQYF.

V gene TRBV7-3 combines with J gene TRBJ2-5; TRBD1 matches 7 bases. This CDR3 region has 15 residues. Germline V gene data show CDR1 as SGHTA and CDR2 as FQGTGA. J was trimmed by 3 bases and V by 1 base; bases with no gene match: 5. CDR3 sequence (DNA): TGTGCCAGCAGCTTAAAGGGACAGCAGGAAGAGACCCAGTACTTC. Protein sequence: CASSLKGQQEETQYF.

This chain uses TRBV7-9 with TRBJ1-2; TRBD1 is a possible D gene (5 bases). Trimming cost V 6 bases and J 4 bases, with 12 bases left between them. Germline V gene sequence: CDR1 SEHNR, CDR2 FQNEAQ (reference sequence). The CDR3 extends over 13 amino acids. The CDR3, as DNA: TGTGCCAGCAGATCGGACACCTTCTATGGCTACACCTTC. As protein: CASRSDTFYGYTF.

V gene TRBV5-1 combines with J gene TRBJ1-2, with D maybe TRBD1 (6 bases). The CDR3 contains 15 residues. CDR1 is SGHRS, CDR2 YFSETQ, per germline. Trimming pared 5 bases from V and 0 bases from J, leaving 14 bases between. The CDR3 DNA follows: TGCGCCAGCAGTTCGAAGGGACATCCTAACTATGGCTACACCTTC. As protein: CASSSKGHPNYGYTF.

This clone was picked up a small number of times. This chain uses TRBV14 with TRBJ1-1, with D hard to call. Germline CDR1 and CDR2: SGHDN and FVKESK. The length of the CDR3 is 16 residues. V was pared by 0 bases and J by 5 bases, with 16 bases between. This CDR3 is CASSQDLQEFTTEAFF. DNA of the CDR3: TGTGCCAGCAGCCAAGATCTCCAGGAATTTACGACTGAAGCTTTCTTT.

V is TRBV28 and J is TRBJ1-5; D remains unclear. The V gene lost 5 bases and the J gene lost 1 base, with 12 bases spanning the gap. From germline, CDR1 is MDHEN and CDR2 SYDVKM. This CDR3 comprises 15 residues. The CDR3 sequence: CASSPGLESNQPQHF. In nucleotides, the CDR3 is TGTGCCAGCAGTCCTGGACTGGAGAGCAATCAGCCCCAGCATTTT.

This chain links TRBV6-5 with TRBJ1-1, with 7 positions matching TRBD1. Trimming took 2 bases from V and 1 from J; bases not matched to a gene: 1. Germline V gene data show CDR1 as MNHEY and CDR2 as SVGAGI. The CDR3 runs 14 residues. The CDR3 loop is CASSYRDRNTEAFF. The CDR3 nucleotides read TGTGCCAGCAGTTACCGGGACAGGAACACTGAAGCTTTCTTT.

This clone has only one observation. The chain joins TRBV9 to TRBJ2-7; 7 positions agree with TRBD2. This CDR3 contains 15 residues. Germline CDR1 reads SGDLS; CDR2 reads YYNGEE. Unmatched junction bases numbered 5, after V lost 0 bases and J lost 2 bases. The CDR3 region is CASSVEASGTYEQYF. The DNA of the CDR3 is TGTGCCAGCAGCGTAGAGGCTAGCGGAACCTACGAGCAGTACTTC. Supplemented by reference TRBV9 and TRBJ2-7, the full variable domain reads DSGVTQTPKHLITATGQRVTLRCSPRSGDLSVYWYQQSLDQGLQFLIQYYNGEERAKGNILERFSAQQFPDLHSELNLSSLELGDSALYFCASSVEASGTYEQYFGPGTRLTVT.